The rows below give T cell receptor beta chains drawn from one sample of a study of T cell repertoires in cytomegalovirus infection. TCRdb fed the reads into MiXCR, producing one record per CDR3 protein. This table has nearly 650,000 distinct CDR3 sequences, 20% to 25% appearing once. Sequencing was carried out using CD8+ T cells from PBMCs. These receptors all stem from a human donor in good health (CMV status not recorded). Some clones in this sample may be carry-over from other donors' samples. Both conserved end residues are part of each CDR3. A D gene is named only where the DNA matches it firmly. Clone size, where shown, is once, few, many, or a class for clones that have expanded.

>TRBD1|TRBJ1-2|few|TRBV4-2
CASSHPGQGDGYTF
TGTGCCAGCAGCCACCCCGGACAGGGCGATGGCTACACCTTC
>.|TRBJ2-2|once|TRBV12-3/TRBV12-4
CANSPGLYTGELFF
TGTGCCAACAGTCCGGGACTTTACACCGGGGAGCTGTTTTTT
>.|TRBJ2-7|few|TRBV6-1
CASSELEFSYEQYF
TGTGCCAGCAGTGAATTGGAATTCTCCTACGAGCAGTACTTC
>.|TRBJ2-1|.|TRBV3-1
CASSQVRRGKGNEQFF
TGTGCCAGCAGCCAAGTACGTAGGGGGAAGGGCAATGAGCAGTTCTTC
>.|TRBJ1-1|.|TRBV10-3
CAITLPGGTEAFF
TGTGCCATCACCCTCCCGGGGGGGACTGAAGCTTTCTTT
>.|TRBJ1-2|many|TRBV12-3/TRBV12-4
CASTTWGEKNGYTF
TGTGCCAGCACCACTTGGGGGGAGAAGAATGGCTACACCTTC
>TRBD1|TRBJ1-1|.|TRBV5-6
CACSSGTGGHTEAFF
TGTGCCTGCAGCTCCGGGACAGGGGGCCACACTGAAGCTTTCTTT
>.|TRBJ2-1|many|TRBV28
CASTLVGNNEQFF
TGTGCCAGCACCTTGGTAGGGAACAATGAGCAGTTCTTC
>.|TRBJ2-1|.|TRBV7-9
CASSAPRGPEQFF
TGTGCCAGCAGCGCCCCCCGGGGGCCTGAGCAGTTCTTC
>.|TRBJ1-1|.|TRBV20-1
CSARPNRANTEAFF
TGCAGTGCTAGACCGAACAGGGCGAACACTGAAGCTTTCTTT
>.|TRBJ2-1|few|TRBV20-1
CSVAGWSEQFF
TGCAGTGTGGCAGGGTGGAGTGAGCAGTTCTTC
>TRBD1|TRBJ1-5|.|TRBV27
CASSIRQGGQPQHF
TGTGCCAGCAGTATCCGACAGGGGGGTCAGCCCCAGCATTTT
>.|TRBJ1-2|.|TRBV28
CASSLELEGSGGDYGYTF
TGTGCCAGCAGTTTAGAGTTGGAGGGGAGCGGCGGAGACTATGGCTACACCTTC
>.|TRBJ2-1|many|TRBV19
CASSIDTGEQFF
TGTGCCAGTAGTATAGACACCGGTGAGCAGTTCTTC
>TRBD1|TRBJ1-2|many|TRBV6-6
CASSGDRGFYGYTF
TGTGCCAGCAGTGGGGACAGGGGTTTCTATGGCTACACCTTC
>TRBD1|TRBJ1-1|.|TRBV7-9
CASSSTYRGGNTEAFF
TGTGCCAGCAGCTCAACCTACAGGGGTGGGAACACTGAAGCTTTCTTT
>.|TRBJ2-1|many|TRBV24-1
CAIPMTRGYNEQFF
TGTGCCATCCCCATGACACGGGGCTACAATGAGCAGTTCTTC
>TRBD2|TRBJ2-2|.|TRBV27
CASSPASGIFDLNTGELFF
TGTGCCAGCAGTCCCGCTAGCGGGATTTTCGATTTGAACACCGGGGAGCTGTTTTTT
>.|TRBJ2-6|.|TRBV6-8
CASRTSDGRPKDGANVLTF
TGTGCCAGCAGGACCTCGGACGGTCGTCCAAAAGATGGGGCCAACGTCCTGACTTTC
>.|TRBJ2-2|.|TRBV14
CASSQEVTGELFF
TGTGCCAGCAGCCAAGAGGTCACCGGGGAGCTGTTTTTT
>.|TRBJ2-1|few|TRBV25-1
CASSEYLTEGDEQFF
TGTGCCAGCAGTGAATATCTTACAGAGGGGGATGAGCAGTTCTTC
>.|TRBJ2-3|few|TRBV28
CAIMGGTDTQYF
TGTGCCATCATGGGGGGTACAGATACGCAGTATTTT
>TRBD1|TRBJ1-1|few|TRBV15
CATSRGQGGFSEAFF
TGTGCCACCAGCAGAGGACAGGGAGGGTTTTCGGAAGCTTTCTTT
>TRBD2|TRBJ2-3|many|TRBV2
CASSEMVAGGLDPDTQYF
TGTGCCAGCAGTGAGATGGTAGCGGGGGGCCTCGACCCAGATACGCAGTATTTT
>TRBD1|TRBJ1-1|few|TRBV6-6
CASSSPRQGVNTEAFF
TGTGCCAGCAGTTCCCCCCGACAGGGAGTGAACACTGAAGCTTTCTTT
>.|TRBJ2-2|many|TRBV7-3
CASLDRNTGELFF
TGTGCCAGCCTGGACAGGAACACCGGGGAGCTGTTTTTT
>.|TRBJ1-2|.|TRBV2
CATRSRPIGYTF
TGTGCCACCAGGTCCAGGCCAATTGGCTACACCTTC
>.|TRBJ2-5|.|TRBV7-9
CASSTRTTARRETQYF
TGTGCCAGCAGCACGCGGACGACAGCCCGGAGGGAGACCCAGTACTTC
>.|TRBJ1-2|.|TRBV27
CASSFFPHQSTGDYYGYTF
TGTGCCAGCAGTTTTTTCCCTCACCAATCGACAGGAGACTACTATGGCTACACCTTC
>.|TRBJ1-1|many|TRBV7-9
CASGSRGNTEAFF
TGTGCCAGCGGGTCACGTGGAAACACTGAAGCTTTCTTT
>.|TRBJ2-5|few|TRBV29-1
CSVGARQETQYF
TGCAGCGTTGGGGCCAGACAAGAGACCCAGTACTTC
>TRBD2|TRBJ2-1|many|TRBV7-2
CASSLAGGSNNEQFF
TGTGCCAGCAGCTTAGCGGGGGGGTCTAACAATGAGCAGTTCTTC
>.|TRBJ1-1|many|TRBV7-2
CASSSAGDMNTEAFF
TGTGCCAGCTCCAGTGCAGGGGACATGAACACTGAAGCTTTCTTT
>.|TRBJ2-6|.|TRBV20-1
CSAYTQGSGANVLTF
TGCAGTGCCTATACACAGGGCTCTGGGGCCAACGTCCTGACTTTC
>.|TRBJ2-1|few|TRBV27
CASSSSEQFF
TGTGCCAGCAGCTCCTCTGAGCAGTTCTTC
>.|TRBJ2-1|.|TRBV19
CAHLGQGFISDNEQFF
TGTGCCCACCTCGGGCAGGGGTTCATTAGTGACAATGAGCAGTTCTTC
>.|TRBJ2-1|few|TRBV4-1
CASSRFSRLDNEQFF
TGCGCCAGCAGCCGATTCTCCCGCCTGGACAATGAGCAGTTCTTC
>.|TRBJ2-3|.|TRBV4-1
CASSQDVAVGTDTQYF
TGCGCCAGCAGCCAAGATGTAGCGGTGGGCACAGATACGCAGTATTTT
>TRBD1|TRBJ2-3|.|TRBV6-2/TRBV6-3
CASSYVPGQGARTTDTQYF
TGTGCCAGCAGTTACGTCCCGGGACAGGGGGCGCGGACCACAGATACGCAGTATTTT
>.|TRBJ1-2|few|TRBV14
CASSQASISTVDYGYTF
TGTGCCAGCAGCCAAGCAAGCATCTCGACCGTAGATTATGGCTACACCTTC
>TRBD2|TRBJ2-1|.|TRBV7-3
CASSSGWRGRTYNEQFF
TGTGCCAGCAGCTCTGGCTGGCGGGGGAGAACCTACAATGAGCAGTTCTTC
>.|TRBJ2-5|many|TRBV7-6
CASSPGTPIQETQYF
TGTGCCAGCAGTCCAGGGACTCCTATTCAAGAGACCCAGTACTTC
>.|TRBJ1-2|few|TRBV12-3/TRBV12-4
CASSRDVNPVYGYTF
TGTGCCAGCAGCCGGGACGTTAACCCCGTCTATGGCTACACCTTC
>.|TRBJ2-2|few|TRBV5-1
CASGLAAGELFF
TGCGCCAGCGGGCTCGCGGCCGGGGAGCTGTTTTTT
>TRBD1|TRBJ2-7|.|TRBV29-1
CSVERDSPAYEQYF
TGCAGCGTTGAAAGGGACAGCCCGGCCTACGAGCAGTACTTC
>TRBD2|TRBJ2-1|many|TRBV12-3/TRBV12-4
CASSLVSSGGAYNEQFF
TGTGCCAGCAGTTTAGTCTCTAGCGGGGGGGCCTACAATGAGCAGTTCTTC
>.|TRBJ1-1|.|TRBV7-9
CASSLADRTATKNTEAFF
TGTGCCAGCAGCTTAGCGGATCGGACAGCGACAAAGAACACTGAAGCTTTCTTT
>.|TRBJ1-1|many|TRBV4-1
CASRSGNTEAFF
TGCGCCAGCAGATCAGGGAACACTGAAGCTTTCTTT
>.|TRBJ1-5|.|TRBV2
CASSPQWGLNQPQHF
TGTGCCAGCAGTCCTCAGTGGGGACTCAATCAGCCCCAGCATTTT
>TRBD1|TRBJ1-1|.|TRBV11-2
CASSLGDRSGTEAFF
TGTGCCAGCAGCTTAGGGGACAGGAGCGGCACTGAAGCTTTCTTT
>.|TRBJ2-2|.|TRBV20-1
CSAPTPEPPSGELFF
TGCAGTGCCCCAACCCCGGAGCCCCCGTCCGGGGAGCTGTTTTTT
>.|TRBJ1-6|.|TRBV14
CASSQDRDLRPPLHF
TGTGCCAGCAGCCAAGATCGGGACCTACGGCCACCCCTCCACTTT
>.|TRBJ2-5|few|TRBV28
CASSLRTGSLQETQYF
TGTGCCAGCAGTTTGAGGACGGGGTCACTCCAAGAGACCCAGTACTTC
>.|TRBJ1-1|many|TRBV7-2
CASSFTGSGTEAFF
TGTGCCAGCAGCTTCACAGGGTCGGGGACTGAAGCTTTCTTT